The clone carrying this T cell receptor (beta chain) turned up a few times. This specimen belongs to a study of T-cell memory formation after mild COVID-19. Background on the study: TCR clusters mostly belonged to single donors.

TCRdb re-analysed the 5' RACE reads in MiXCR, keeping a single row per CDR3 protein. Among 300,000 to 400,000 distinct CDR3 sequences listed, approximately 15% were seen once. V dropped 5 bases and J dropped 3 bases, with 16 bases sitting between them. There are 16 residues in the CDR3. Germline V gene sequence: CDR1 SEHNR, CDR2 FQNEAQ (reference sequence). The V and J genes are TRBV7-9 and TRBJ2-2, with D possibly matching TRBD1 (6 bases). This TCR was sampled from a man between 18 and 35 years old who had mild COVID-19 (a few samples of this study predate the infection). Cell type and time point are not known. The sample consisted of PBMCs or a T cell subset sorted from them (not recorded which). CDR3 nucleotide sequence: TGTGCCAGCAGCCCCCAGGGGCTAGTAGACACCGGGGAGCTGTTTTTT. Its protein is CASSPQGLVDTGELFF.